Reported below is one TCR beta chain. The sample originates from a study of T-cell reconstitution after alpha-beta-depleted transplantation in children. The TCRbeta library incorporated unique molecular identifiers. One entry per CDR3 protein, called by TCRdb with MiXCR from the PCR reads. The repertoire holds over 400,000 distinct CDR3 sequences, with around 13% as singletons. The CDR3 covers 14 residues. Trimming took 6 bases from V and 6 from J, leaving 17 bases between them. The sequencing used PBMCs from the stem cell graft donor, collected from the stem cell graft. The chain couples TRBV12-3 or TRBV12-4 to TRBJ1-1, with a possible D match to TRBD1 (6 bases). The origin of this receptor is a human donor who donated a stem cell graft to a child with combined immunodeficiency. The CDR3 region has the DNA TGTGCCAGCAGCCAAATCGATCCAGGGGCTGAAGCTTTCTTT. Translation gives CASSQIDPGAEAFF.